Listed below are T cell receptor beta chains from one sample, sequenced in a study of cytomegalovirus exposure and HLA in healthy donors. Using immunoSEQ multiplex PCR, the repertoire was profiled, and TCRdb retains in-frame clones only, with some absent. The sample records 100,000 to 150,000 clones, about 80% being singletons. Source material: PBMCs. The receptors were sampled from a man aged 35-49 years in good health and CMV-seronegative. The CDR3 runs from the conserved cysteine through the conserved F or W.

>TRBJ1-5|TRBV5-8
CASSSYTRTESNQPQHF
>TRBJ2-3|TRBV10-3
CAISELTPGTSGRTDTQYF
>TRBJ2-7|TRBV5-4
CASSLAPGQVSYEQYF
>TRBJ1-2|TRBV25-1
CASSAWTGMDYGYTF
>TRBJ1-2|TRBV7-2
CASSLGTINYGYTF
>TRBJ1-1|TRBV27
CASRVGGGQNTEAFF
>TRBJ2-3|TRBV29-1
CSVLTSGSSTDTQYF
>TRBJ2-7|TRBV28
CASSSGQGFYEQYF
>TRBJ1-2|TRBV19
CASSIKQGISYGYTF
>TRBJ2-2|TRBV5-1
CASSSAGTSGIGELFF
>TRBJ2-7|TRBV19
CASSNRAGDYEQYF
>TRBJ1-3|TRBV2
CASSAPGTGVGNTIYF
>TRBJ1-2|TRBV28
CASKPKRGQGQRPSYGYTF
>TRBJ2-7|TRBV10-3
CAIGAASASYEQYF
>TRBJ2-2|TRBV9
CASSVQGANTGELFF
>TRBJ2-7|TRBV30
CAWSSTLSHPEQYF
>TRBJ2-5|TRBV6-5
CASSSSYSQETQYF
>TRBJ2-7|TRBV7-2
CASLRTSGPYEQYF
>TRBJ2-7|TRBV6-6
CASSSLAGSAYEQYF
>TRBJ1-3|TRBV19
CASSIRGSGNTIYF
>TRBJ2-1|TRBV12-5
CASGLSGGQQFF
>TRBJ2-1|TRBV6-5
CASKTWQNNEQFF
>TRBJ2-7|TRBV27
CASSRGQNYEQYF
>TRBJ2-7|TRBV28
CASSRGPGSGSSYEQYF
>TRBJ2-7|TRBV2
CASSERVTGGYEQYF
>TRBJ2-7|TRBV19
CASNGQGVGEQYF
>TRBJ1-5|TRBV7-6
CASSLGRGSNQPQHF
>TRBJ2-1|TRBV29-1
CSVEGSSSSYNEQFF
>TRBJ2-3|TRBV18
CASSPGTSGRDTQYF
>TRBJ2-2|TRBV15
CATSSDRGYTGELFF
>TRBJ2-3|TRBV7-2
CASSPPLQADTQYF
>TRBJ1-5|TRBV15
CATSRDGRGNQPQHF
>TRBJ2-3|TRBV15
CATSRNIRGGGTDTQYF
>TRBJ1-3|TRBV2
CASRGVSSGNTIYF
>TRBJ2-7|TRBV15
CAASWGGGYEQYF
>TRBJ1-3|TRBV6-6
CASSRTSSGNTIYF
>TRBJ2-7|TRBV29-1
CSVRQGLAGDEQYF
>TRBJ1-2|TRBV2
CASSGQGYGYTF
>TRBJ1-2|TRBV5-1
CASSFWGPSGGYTF
>TRBJ1-4|TRBV5-1
CASSGTGADNEKLFF
>TRBJ1-2|TRBV5-1
CASSEGQGMYGYTF
>TRBJ2-5|TRBV7-9
CASSRDSQETQYF